This record concerns one T cell receptor (beta chain) sequence. Its antigen is unknown. Qualities for individual bases were not recorded, and no much larger clone is one base off. The sample originates from a study of shared clonotypes between healthy human individuals (dated by TCRdb to the early 2020s). In terms of the full investigation: The cohort included three men and a couple of women between 18 and 49 years of age. For each donor, CD4 naive and CD4 memory were each run on three plates, CD8 naive on two plates, and CD8 memory on one plate. To estimate repertoire size and how much clonotype sharing occurs between individuals, the study deeply sequenced the blood TCR repertoires of several healthy adults. To increase sequencing depth and limit assay-specific biases, different laboratories used diverse techniques to prepare libraries and sequence TCR repertoires. Leukapheresis yielded between about 0.85 and 10 billion PBMCs per donor.

The investigation overall reported the following: Pairwise subsampling indicated that sequencing depth was expected to affect the degree of clonotype sharing among donors. Across a few donors, roughly 5.1% of naive CD4, over 3% of naive CD8, 2.3% of memory CD4, and 0.4% to 0.45% of memory CD8 clonotypes were shared. Sampling was restricted to blood, and TCR repertoires in tissue are likely to differ from TCR repertoires in blood. Rarefaction of sorted-subset datasets indicated incomplete sequencing despite the large sequencing depth. Estimated clonotype richness was generally larger for naive than for memory subsets. Clonotypes shared by all four sorted-subset donors showed higher generation probabilities than non-shared clonotypes. The genetic and exposure-history diversity represented was limited by the small number of donors.

TCR CDR3 regions were amplified from genomic DNA by multiplex PCR using the deep immunoSEQ assay. For each cell subset, the extracted genomic DNA was distributed evenly across all wells of several immunoSEQ 96-well plates, and each plate served as one replicate. For sorted subsets, 150 to 200 ng genomic DNA, equal to tens of thousands of T cell genomes, was loaded into each replicate PCR. Purified libraries were measured with a Qubit 3.0 fluorometer, size-checked on a Bioanalyzer 2100, and measured again with the KAPA Library Quantification kit. A separate single-read 150-cycle Illumina NextSeq 550 flow cell was used to sequence each immunoSEQ 96-well plate. The study's processing was this. Because the immunoSEQ output included only junctional sequences and no quality scores, the filtering could not be the same as the filtering used for full-length reads. To assign V/J genes and CDR3, sequences were annotated against IMGT germline references using PyIR, a Python wrapper for IgBLAST v1.9. Reads with weak V/J assignments (E-value above 1e-6), missing CDR3, stop codons, out-of-frame junctions, or ambiguous translated residues were removed. V3J clonotypes were defined as sequences sharing an identical inferred V gene, J gene, and CDR3 amino acid sequence. To compute the percentage overlap between repertoires, the number of shared unique clonotypes was divided by the size of the smaller repertoire. Three approaches were used to assess repertoire richness: RTK rarefaction, the Chao1 estimator, and Recon v2.1 estimates of unobserved clonotypes. Generation probabilities for all TCRbeta clonotypes obtained by the gDNA method from a handful of donors were computed using OLGA. TCRdb mirrors the immuneACCESS table, restricted to in-frame sequences. Some clones are absent from its copies; in checked studies, under half trace to an unresolved V gene, and the reason for the others is unknown. The V and J calls and clone size come from that table; D and trimming were worked out from the DNA. This sample is represented by approximately 2.4 million clones; around 95% of them were singletons. The ten largest clones represent over 0.1% of the sample.

Donors were healthy HIV-negative adults with no recently reported acute infections or vaccinations. All donors were Caucasian adults living in Nashville, Tennessee, USA. CD4+ T cells were enriched by magnetic negative selection, after which naive cells were positively selected on CD45RA and the negative fraction was taken as the memory subset. Blood was obtained by leukapheresis, after which PBMCs were separated by Ficoll-Histopaque density gradient centrifugation and cryopreserved in liquid nitrogen vapor phase. Purity and quantity of every magnetically sorted T cell population were checked by analytical flow cytometry. Genomic DNA was isolated from every sorted fraction and measured by UV absorbance on a Nanodrop 2000c. Per the germline V gene, MNHNS is the CDR1 and SASEGT is the CDR2. Ends trimmed: V by 4 bases, J by 5 bases; bases unmatched to a gene: 13. The CDR3 holds 16 amino acids from the cysteine to the phenylalanine. Only CDR3 DNA is held: 48 bases, read in frame from base 1.

The sequence was obtained from a man aged 18 to 30 in good health. Sequences were obtained from naive CD4+ T cells sorted from blood. This sample's cell subset or site label indicates: CD45RA+ positively selected. The rearranged chain carries TRBV6-1 and TRBJ2-5, with 7 middle bases fitting TRBD1. The sequenced DNA: TGTGCCAGCAGTGTCACACCGGGACAGAATAGGGAGACCCAGTACTTC. Its translation reads: CASSVTPGQNRETQYF.